Listed here are 28 T cell receptor beta chains from one sample, sequenced in a study of control samples from healthy donors and cancer patients. Measured with immunoSEQ multiplex PCR; TCRdb has only the in-frame clones, and not every one. The sample comprises about 98,000 clones, around 80% of which are singletons, and 2% rests with the top ten. Input material: blood. All receptors derive from a man aged 55 to 70 in good health.

V gene TRBV5-4 combines with J gene TRBJ1-3, with TRBD1 matching over 8 bases. Germline V gene sequence: CDR1 SGHNT, CDR2 YYREEE (reference sequence). The CDR3 consists of 15 residues. The ends lost 0 bases at V and 8 bases at J; junction bases unmatched: 7. The CDR3 nucleotides are TGTGCCAGCAGCTTGGGACAGGGGCTTCGGGACACCATATATTTT. Its translation is CASSLGQGLRDTIYF.

V usage is TRBV7-8 and J usage is TRBJ1-1, with TRBD1 identical over 11 bases. The J segment lost 0 bases and the V segment lost 5 bases, leaving 5 bases of the junction unmatched. Germline CDR1 is SGHVS and CDR2 is FQNEAQ. CDR3 length: 16 residues. CDR3 amino acids: CASSRGTGGMNTEAFF. CDR3 sequence (DNA): TGTGCCAGCAGCCGCGGGACAGGGGGAATGAACACTGAAGCTTTCTTT.

The chain employs TRBV5-1 and TRBJ2-5; TRBD2 might be the D (6 bases). The germline V gene encodes CDR1 SGHRS and CDR2 YFSETQ. V was pared by 2 bases and J by 4 bases, with 21 bases between. This CDR3 is built from 17 residues. The CDR3 sequence: CASSLKRAGLTGETQYF. In DNA, the CDR3 is TGCGCCAGCAGCTTAAAGAGAGCGGGTCTAACAGGAGAGACCCAGTACTTC. The variable domain in full, with the rest retrieved from reference TRBV5-1 and TRBJ2-5, is KAGVTQTPRYLIKTRGQQVTLSCSPISGHRSVSWYQQTPGQGLQFLFEYFSETQRNKGNFPGRFSGRQFSNSRSEMNVSTLELGDSALYLCASSLKRAGLTGETQYFGPGTRLLVL.

This clone was counted once. The V gene is TRBV30, the J gene TRBJ2-2, with D possibly TRBD2 on 5 matching bases. Per germline, CDR1 GTSNPN and CDR2 SVGIG (reference sequence). V gave up 4 bases and J gave up 2 bases, with 8 bases separating them. This CDR3 region has 13 residues. CDR3 nucleotides: TGTGCCTGGATCGAGGGAAACACCGGGGAGCTGTTTTTT. Amino acid sequence: CAWIEGNTGELFF.

The chain has TRBV9 and TRBJ2-3, with D perhaps being TRBD1 or TRBD2 (5 bases each). The V end lost 0 bases, the J end lost 1 base, and 18 bases lay between the germline ends. The germline V gene encodes CDR1 SGDLS and CDR2 YYNGEE. The CDR3 loop spans 18 amino acids. The CDR3 DNA sequence: TGTGCCAGCAGCGTAGAGAGGGGCCGAGGTGGAGGCACAGATACGCAGTATTTT. Translated, it gives CASSVERGRGGGTDTQYF.

In this sample, this clone turned up a few times. The V call is TRBV6-5, the J call TRBJ1-5; 7 bases line up with TRBD1. The CDR3 extends over 15 amino acids. From germline, CDR1 is MNHEY and CDR2 SVGAGI. V lost 6 bases to trimming and J lost 1 base; unmatched junction nucleotides: 6. The CDR3 protein is CASRVGTVSNQPQHF. In DNA, the CDR3 is TGTGCCAGCAGAGTCGGGACAGTAAGCAATCAGCCCCAGCATTTT.

This chain joins TRBV6-5 and TRBJ2-3; D gene uncertain. CDR3 length: 14 residues. V was shortened by 8 bases and J by 0 bases, with 12 bases between the two germline ends. From germline, CDR1 is MNHEY and CDR2 SVGAGI. The CDR3 reads CASQPGTSTDTQYF. The CDR3 DNA sequence: TGTGCCAGCCAACCAGGCACTAGCACAGATACGCAGTATTTT.

The V gene is TRBV4-1, the J gene TRBJ2-7; D unresolved. Germline V gene data show CDR1 as MGHRA and CDR2 as YSYEKL. The CDR3 totals 14 residues. The V and J ends lost 0 bases and 3 bases respectively, with 9 bases between them. The CDR3 loop reads CASSQEPEVYEQYF. The CDR3 DNA reads TGCGCCAGCAGCCAAGAGCCCGAAGTCTACGAGCAGTACTTC.

The CDR3 sequence: CAWSGTAGYQPQHF. The CDR3 nucleotides read TGTGCCTGGAGTGGGACAGCGGGCTATCAGCCCCAGCATTTT. The V call is TRBV30, the J call TRBJ1-5, with D maybe TRBD1 (6 bases). There are 14 residues in the CDR3. The germline V gene has CDR1 GTSNPN and CDR2 SVGIG (reference sequence). V was clipped by 1 base and J by 5 bases, with 12 bases between them.

A single count supports this clone. This sequence joins TRBV19 and TRBJ1-1; TRBD1 might be the D (6 bases). The germline V and J ends were trimmed by 5 bases and 1 base, with 29 bases remaining between them. Germline values: CDR1 LNHDA, CDR2 SQIVND (reference sequence). The CDR3 covers 20 residues. The CDR3 region has the DNA TGTGCCAGTAGTCCCCTAACCTCCGGGACAAAAACCGCGGGGAACACTGAAGCTTTCTTT. The encoded protein is CASSPLTSGTKTAGNTEAFF.

This chain links TRBV15 with TRBJ1-1; 8 positions match TRBD1. The trim removed 5 bases at V and 5 bases at J, leaving 10 bases unmatched. Germline values: CDR1 LNHNV, CDR2 YYDKDF (reference sequence). The CDR3 sequence is 15 residues long. In DNA form, the CDR3 reads TGTGCCACCAGCGGCCGACAGGGGATCCGAACTGAAGCTTTCTTT. Translation: CATSGRQGIRTEAFF. Based on the CDR3 plus reference TRBV15 and TRBJ1-1, the full variable domain is DAMVIQNPRYQVTQFGKPVTLSCSQTLNHNVMYWYQQKSSQAPKLLFHYYDKDFNNEADTPDNFQSRRPNTSFCFLDIRSPGLGDTAMYLCATSGRQGIRTEAFFGQGTRLTVV.

This clone has a single count. The V call is TRBV5-1, the J call TRBJ1-5; a weak D match, TRBD1 (5 bases). V lost 5 bases to trimming and J lost 4 bases, with 13 bases between them. The CDR3 extends over 14 amino acids. Germline CDR1 is SGHRS and CDR2 is YFSETQ. CDR3 protein: CASSPGRGNQPQHF. The CDR3 nucleotides are TGCGCCAGCAGTCCAGGGAGAGGGAATCAGCCCCAGCATTTT.

This clone was found a few times. The genes are TRBV2 and TRBJ2-1; D perhaps matches TRBD2 (5 bases). The CDR3 consists of 17 residues. Germline CDR1 reads SNHLY; CDR2 reads FYNNEI. V was pared by 2 bases and J by 4 bases, with 18 bases between. In DNA, the CDR3 is TGTGCCAGCAGTGAAAGGATTCGGGCCTCGGGATACAATGAGCAGTTCTTC. Its protein is CASSERIRASGYNEQFF.

The gene calls are TRBV7-6 and TRBJ2-1; the match to TRBD2 covers 11 bases. J gave up 2 bases and V 6 bases, and 9 bases lay outside the gene matches. The CDR3 runs 17 residues. Looked up from germline, CDR1 is SGHVS and CDR2 is FNYEAQ. The CDR3, as DNA: TGTGCCAGCAGTCGACCGACTAGCGGGATCACCTACAATGAGCAGTTCTTC. This codes for CASSRPTSGITYNEQFF.

This clone has a handful of counts. V is TRBV6-5 and J is TRBJ1-4, with TRBD1 matching 7 bases. The CDR3 is 14 amino acids. V lost 5 bases, J lost 9 bases, and 9 bases stayed unmatched. Germline CDR1 reads MNHEY; CDR2 reads SVGAGI. The CDR3 protein is CASSRDRAAKKLFF. The CDR3 coding sequence is TGTGCCAGCAGTCGAGACAGGGCGGCAAAAAAACTGTTTTTT.

CDR3 bases: TGCGCCAGCAGCCATACCCCTATAGCGGGTCGGGGTGCCAATGAGCAGTTCTTC. Protein: CASSHTPIAGRGANEQFF. The chain recombines TRBV4-1 with TRBJ2-1; 7 bases fit TRBD2. The V gene's germline CDR1 is MGHRA and CDR2 YSYEKL. CDR3 size: 18 residues. Losses at the gene ends were 3 bases for V and 6 bases for J; bases not matched to a gene: 17.

The gene calls are TRBV7-2 and TRBJ2-5, with unresolved D. From germline, CDR1 is SGHTA and CDR2 FQGNSA. Trimming pared 5 bases from V and 5 bases from J, leaving 12 bases between. The CDR3 covers 13 residues. CDR3 DNA sequence: TGTGCCAGCAGCCCAACATACGGGGAGACCCAGTACTTC. Translation: CASSPTYGETQYF.

The rearrangement joins TRBV6-5 to TRBJ2-3, with 9 bases fitting TRBD2. The CDR3 has 14 residues. The germline V gene encodes CDR1 MNHEY and CDR2 SVGAGI. The trim removed 7 bases at V and 1 base at J, leaving 3 bases unmatched. The CDR3 DNA reads TGTGCCAGCACCCAGCGGGGGGGCACAGATACGCAGTATTTT. Translated, it gives CASTQRGGTDTQYF.

J is TRBJ1-3 and V is TRBV3-1 (or the pseudogene TRBV3-2); no clear D. The CDR3 is 13 amino acids. Trimming stripped 2 bases from V and 6 bases from J, with 8 bases between. The germline gives CDR1 LGHDT, CDR2 YNNKEL (reference sequence). CDR3 DNA: TGTGCCAGCAGCCAAAAACGGGCAAACACCATATATTTT. As protein: CASSQKRANTIYF.

The chain employs TRBV6-6 and TRBJ1-1; no definite D call. V lost 5 bases, J lost 4 bases, and 11 bases lay in between. In germline, CDR1 is MNHNY, CDR2 SVGAGI (reference sequence). CDR3 length: 13 amino acids. DNA for the CDR3: TGTGCCAGCAGTCTTTATGAGGGCACTGAAGCTTTCTTT. As protein: CASSLYEGTEAFF.

The chain employs TRBV19 and TRBJ2-7; D is possibly TRBD1 (6 bases). Germline-derived CDR1 and CDR2 are LNHDA and SQIVND (reference sequence). Trimming pared 4 bases from V and 6 bases from J, leaving 25 bases between. There are 17 residues in the CDR3. CDR3 nucleotide sequence: TGTGCCAGTAGTACCACCGCAACAGGGCCACTGGGGGTCGAGCAGTACTTC. Protein product: CASSTTATGPLGVEQYF.

In its sample, this clone was seen once. This chain joins TRBV7-9 and TRBJ2-3, with unresolved D. The CDR3 has 13 residues. Trimming removed 4 bases from V and 3 bases from J, with 8 bases in between. Germline loops: CDR1 SEHNR, CDR2 FQNEAQ (reference sequence). The CDR3 region has the DNA TGTGCCAGCAGCTCAACCGGGACAGATACGCAGTATTTT. Protein sequence: CASSSTGTDTQYF.

The chain uses TRBV5-5 and TRBJ2-4; no definite D call. CDR3 size: 12 residues. The V end was cut by 4 bases, the J end by 8 bases, with 10 bases between. The germline gives CDR1 SGHKS, CDR2 YYEKEE (reference sequence). The CDR3 coding sequence is TGTGCCAGCAGCACCCGTGGGGACATTCAGTACTTC. This gives the protein CASSTRGDIQYF.

V is TRBV9 and J is TRBJ2-1; 7 nucleotides align to TRBD2. The V segment lost 0 bases and the J segment 8 bases; nucleotides outside the gene matches: 11. This CDR3 comprises 16 residues. Germline V gene sequence: CDR1 SGDLS, CDR2 YYNGEE. The DNA of the CDR3 is TGTGCCAGCAGCGTAGGGGGGGGAGGGCTTTACCATGAGCAGTTCTTC. This codes for CASSVGGGGLYHEQFF.

The V and J genes are TRBV5-1 and TRBJ2-2; 7 bases match TRBD1. J gave up 4 bases and V 1 base, and 4 bases lay outside the gene matches. CDR1 is SGHRS, CDR2 YFSETQ, per germline. This CDR3 contains 15 residues. CDR3 bases: TGCGCCAGCAGCTTGAACTCAGGGGGCACCGGGGAGCTGTTTTTT. Protein product: CASSLNSGGTGELFF.

The chain carries TRBV5-4 and TRBJ2-5; no definite D call. The CDR3 runs 13 residues. Germline V lookup: CDR1 SGHNT, CDR2 YYREEE (reference sequence). V shed 0 bases and J shed 4 bases, with 7 bases lying between them. CDR3 region: CASSLDPGETQYF. CDR3 sequence (DNA): TGTGCCAGCAGCTTGGATCCGGGAGAGACCCAGTACTTC.

CDR3 sequence reads: CATSDGLLYGYTF. As DNA, the CDR3 is TGTGCCACCAGCGACGGACTGTTATATGGCTACACCTTC. The chain recombines TRBV15 with TRBJ1-2; D gene ambiguous. Germline V gene lookup returns CDR1 LNHNV and CDR2 YYDKDF (reference sequence). This CDR3 contains 13 residues. V was shortened by 5 bases and J by 5 bases, with 12 bases between the two germline ends.

The V gene is TRBV7-9, the J gene TRBJ2-3; no clear D gene. The V gene lost 3 bases and the J gene lost 0 bases, with 19 bases spanning the gap. Germline CDR1 and CDR2: SEHNR and FQNEAQ (reference sequence). The CDR3 covers 18 residues. The DNA of the CDR3 is TGTGCCAGCAGCTTCGTATTTATAAACGGACCTAGCACAGATACGCAGTATTTT. This encodes CASSFVFINGPSTDTQYF.